This TCR beta chain was sequenced during a study of vaccination and CD4 T cells after COVID-19. The CDR3 is made up of 16 amino acids. In germline, CDR1 is SGHVS, CDR2 FQNEAQ. Trimming took off 5 bases at V and 6 bases at J, with 20 bases between the two ends. Cultured CD4+ T cell DNA was sequenced using the Oncomine TCR Beta short-read assay. MiXCR, applied by TCRdb to the PCR reads, yields one record per CDR3 protein. The table has about 6,800 distinct CDR3 sequences, around 70% seen once; the top ten hold approximately 16%. The treatment denotes: roughly 10-day PBMC culture with coronavirus spike peptide pools or control peptides (ViraFEST assay). Culture conditions combined some 1.9 million PBMCs per well with approximately 9.2 IU/ml IL-2 and around 9.5 ug/ml peptide pools. Within the sample, this clonotype is medium-sized (0.01 to 0.1%). Its antigen is as yet unknown.

This clonotype originated in a human donor who had recovered from COVID-19. The sample taken for sequencing was CD4+ T cells from blood, cultured in vitro. The chain recombines TRBV7-8 with TRBJ1-5; maybe TRBD1 (5 bases). Here the CDR3 reads CASSPRGGSWGQPQHF. Here the CDR3 DNA reads TGTGCCAGCAGCCCCCGTGGGGGGTCCTGGGGTCAGCCCCAGCATTTT.